The text below deals with one T cell receptor beta chain. The naive CD8 subset, CD45RO-negative cells positively selected for CCR7, excluded terminally differentiated effector memory CD45RA+ cells. This record comes from a study of shared clonotypes between healthy human individuals. Profiled with immunoSEQ multiplex PCR; TCRdb holds only in-frame clones, not every one. The table lists approximately 600,000 clones, approximately 96% of them singletons. The junction had 10 bases not matched to a gene; V was cut back by 10 bases and J by 5 bases. Germline-derived CDR1 and CDR2 are SGHNT and YYREEE (reference sequence). This CDR3 spans 14 amino acids.

The source material was naive CD8+ T cells sorted from blood. V and J are TRBV5-4 and TRBJ2-1; 9 bases match TRBD2. The sequence was obtained from a woman in her 30s in good health. CDR3 DNA sequence: TGTGCCTCCACCGAGCGGGAGGTACACAATGAGCAGTTCTTC. Its protein is CASTEREVHNEQFF. The full variable domain, rest sourced from reference TRBV5-4 and TRBJ2-1, is ETGVTQSPTHLIKTRGQQVTLRCSSQSGHNTVSWYQQALGQGPQFIFQYYREEENGRGNFPPRFSGLQFPNYSSELNVNALELDDSALYLCASTEREVHNEQFFGPGTRLTVL.